These 28 T cell receptor beta chains share one sample of origin, sequenced in a study of T cells in Graves' hyperthyroidism and ophthalmopathy. From RNA transcripts, TCR beta CDR3 regions were amplified. In the first-round RT-PCR of the TCR CDR3, the HTBI primer set was used. TCRdb re-called the multiplex PCR reads through MiXCR, storing one row per CDR3 protein. The sample lists hundreds of thousands of distinct CDR3 sequences; around a sixth were seen once. The sequencing input was blood. The source is a young woman with Graves' hyperthyroidism that later progressed to Graves' ophthalmopathy.

This clonotype was recorded many times. The chain uses TRBV2 and TRBJ2-7; weak D call: TRBD2 (5 bases). The V and J ends lost 7 bases and 3 bases respectively, with 7 bases between them. Germline lookup yields CDR1 SNHLY and CDR2 FYNNEI. This CDR3 is built from 11 residues. The CDR3 DNA reads as TGTGCCAGCATACTAGTCTACGAGCAGTACTTC. Protein: CASILVYEQYF.

This chain connects TRBV27 to TRBJ2-4; 7 bases match TRBD2. CDR3 length: 15 residues. The ends lost 4 bases at V and 3 bases at J; junction bases unmatched: 6. Germline V CDR1 and CDR2: MNHEY, SMNVEV (reference sequence). The chain's CDR3 is CASSSGGEGKNIQYF. The CDR3 DNA sequence: TGTGCCAGCAGTTCCGGAGGGGAGGGCAAAAACATTCAGTACTTC.

This clonotype was seen ten or more times. This chain joins TRBV10-3 and TRBJ2-7, with a possible D match to TRBD1 (6 bases). CDR1 and CDR2 (germline): ENHRY, SYGVKD. This CDR3 spans 13 amino acids. V was pared by 2 bases and J by 2 bases, with 7 bases between. This CDR3 reads CAISEGDTYEQYF. CDR3 DNA: TGTGCCATCAGTGAGGGGGACACCTACGAGCAGTACTTC.

This clonotype was found many times. The chain is built from TRBV28 and TRBJ1-1; D may be TRBD1 (5 bases). Germline V CDR1 and CDR2: MDHEN, SYDVKM. The CDR3 is 16 amino acids. With 5 bases removed from V and 3 bases from J, the gap between germline ends came to 19 bases. The CDR3 DNA sequence: TGTGCCAGCAGTCCCGGGGGGACCGTAATTGACACTGAAGCTTTCTTT. It is translated as CASSPGGTVIDTEAFF.

This clonotype was counted between two and nine times. The rearrangement joins TRBV4-2 to TRBJ2-7, with unresolved D. V was shortened by 1 base and J by 2 bases, with 12 bases between the two germline ends. Looked up from germline, CDR1 is LGHNA and CDR2 is YNFKEQ. The CDR3 is 15 residues long. As DNA, the CDR3 is TGTGCCAGCAGCCAAGCTTGGACGGGCACCTACGAGCAGTACTTC. Residues: CASSQAWTGTYEQYF.

This clonotype was detected a few times. V gene TRBV28 combines with J gene TRBJ1-2; D unclear. Germline CDR1 and CDR2: MDHEN and SYDVKM. The CDR3 is 12 amino acids. V was clipped by 5 bases and J by 2 bases, with 6 bases between them. Here the CDR3 reads CASSLRNYGYTF. The CDR3 DNA follows: TGTGCCAGCAGTCTCCGGAACTATGGCTACACCTTC.

This clonotype was seen repeatedly, ten times or more. The chain has TRBV12-3 or TRBV12-4 and TRBJ2-1, with D perhaps TRBD1 or TRBD2 (6 bases each). V lost 3 bases and J lost 2, with 11 bases in between. CDR3 length: 15 amino acids. The DNA of the CDR3 is TGTGCCAGCAGTTTGGGGGGCCTAGCCTACAATGAGCAGTTCTTC. Residues: CASSLGGLAYNEQFF.

The rearrangement uses TRBV27 and TRBJ1-4, with D maybe TRBD1 (6 bases). The CDR3 totals 13 residues. Germline-derived CDR1 and CDR2 are MNHEY and SMNVEV (reference sequence). Here the CDR3 DNA reads TGTGCATTCAAGGGGGGATGGGATGAAAAACTGTTTTTT. Translation: CAFKGGWDEKLFF.

The gene calls are TRBV14 and TRBJ2-1; 9 bases line up with TRBD2. With V trimmed by 3 bases and J by 3 bases, 6 bases remained unmatched. Germline V CDR1 and CDR2: SGHDN, FVKESK. The CDR3 sequence is 16 residues long. This chain's CDR3 is CASSHKTSGIYNEQFF. The CDR3 DNA is TGTGCCAGCAGCCACAAGACTAGCGGAATCTACAATGAGCAGTTCTTC.

This clonotype was found many times. The chain couples TRBV3-1 to TRBJ1-2; TRBD1 might be the D (5 bases). The V gene lost 3 bases and the J gene lost 2 bases, with 13 bases spanning the gap. The CDR3 totals 15 residues. Germline V gives CDR1 LGHDT, CDR2 YNNKEL (reference sequence). CDR3 protein: CASSHHDRLNYGYTF. The CDR3 DNA is TGTGCCAGCAGCCATCACGACAGACTCAACTATGGCTACACCTTC.

This clonotype was seen more than once but under ten times. This rearrangement joins TRBV10-3 to TRBJ2-7; possible D gene TRBD1, 6 bases. The V and J ends lost 6 bases and 7 bases respectively, with 19 bases between them. CDR3 length: 14 amino acids. Germline V lookup: CDR1 ENHRY, CDR2 SYGVKD. The CDR3 spells CAISGGETGWEQYF. DNA of the CDR3: TGTGCCATCAGCGGTGGGGAAACAGGGTGGGAGCAGTACTTC.

The V call is TRBV9, the J call TRBJ2-1; 11 bases are shared with TRBD1. CDR1 is SGDLS, CDR2 YYNGEE, per germline. Unmatched junction bases numbered 5, after V lost 3 bases and J lost 6 bases. CDR3 length: 15 residues. Here the CDR3 DNA reads TGTGCCAGCAGCGCCCCGGGACAGGGGGTCAATGAGCAGTTCTTC. Translating it yields CASSAPGQGVNEQFF.

This clonotype was counted many times. V usage is TRBV6-2 or TRBV6-3 and J usage is TRBJ2-7; 8 bases map to TRBD2. V was pared by 3 bases and J by 7 bases, with 17 bases of the junction left unmatched. Germline lookup yields CDR1 MNHEY and CDR2 SVGEGT. The CDR3 has 17 amino acids. In nucleotides, the CDR3 is TGTGCCAGCAGTTATAACGGGAGGGCATTGACCGTAATAGAGCAGTACTTC. Translation: CASSYNGRALTVIEQYF.

A few counts support this clonotype. The chain has TRBV15 and TRBJ1-5; D remains unclear. The length of the CDR3 is 14 residues. Germline lookup yields CDR1 LNHNV and CDR2 YYDKDF (reference sequence). The ends were cut back, 6 bases at V and 3 bases at J, with 12 bases in the middle. Here the CDR3 reads CATRDVGNNQPQHF. The DNA of the CDR3 is TGTGCCACCAGGGACGTGGGGAACAATCAGCCCCAGCATTTT. The entire variable domain, with the rest obtained from reference TRBV15 and TRBJ1-5, is as follows: DAMVIQNPRYQVTQFGKPVTLSCSQTLNHNVMYWYQQKSSQAPKLLFHYYDKDFNNEADTPDNFQSRRPNTSFCFLDIRSPGLGDTAMYLCATRDVGNNQPQHFGDGTRLSIL.

The chain combines TRBV5-1 with TRBJ2-7; 7 nucleotides align to TRBD1. The CDR3 extends over 14 amino acids. V was pared by 1 base and J by 3 bases, with 4 bases of the junction left unmatched. Germline V gene sequence: CDR1 SGHRS, CDR2 YFSETQ. CDR3 sequence (DNA): TGCGCCAGCAGCTTGACCAGGGGGTACTACGAGCAGTACTTC. Protein sequence: CASSLTRGYYEQYF.

This clonotype was recorded many times. The chain uses TRBV28 and TRBJ2-1, with D maybe TRBD2 (6 bases). V was cut by 5 bases and J by 0 bases, with 17 bases left in between. CDR3 length equals 17 residues. Per the germline V gene, CDR1 is MDHEN and CDR2 is SYDVKM. The chain's CDR3 is CASSPLATDPSYNEQFF. The CDR3 nucleotides are TGTGCCAGCAGTCCCCTAGCGACGGACCCCTCCTACAATGAGCAGTTCTTC.

The table lists this clonotype with many counts. The CDR3 loop is CASSDESGYNEQFF. The CDR3 DNA is TGTGCCAGCAGTGATGAGTCCGGGTACAATGAGCAGTTCTTC. The chain recombines TRBV6-1 with TRBJ2-1; D not certain. Trimming shortened V by 3 bases and J by 4 bases, and 10 bases separated the two germline ends. This CDR3 contains 14 residues. CDR1 MNHNS and CDR2 SASEGT come from the germline V gene.

J is TRBJ2-7 and V is TRBV2; D is ambiguous. The length of the CDR3 is 12 residues. The V gene's germline CDR1 is SNHLY and CDR2 FYNNEI. The V end lost 7 bases, the J end lost 5 bases, and 12 bases lay between the germline ends. The chain's CDR3 is CASMQVGNEQYF. CDR3 nucleotide sequence: TGTGCCAGCATGCAGGTGGGAAACGAGCAGTACTTC.

V usage is TRBV19 and J usage is TRBJ2-3; TRBD2 might be the D (5 bases). Trimming cost V 5 bases and J 4 bases, with 10 bases left between them. From germline, CDR1 is LNHDA and CDR2 SQIVND (reference sequence). CDR3 size: 13 residues. The CDR3 protein is CASSGPGADTQYF. The CDR3 coding sequence is TGTGCCAGTAGTGGCCCCGGGGCAGATACGCAGTATTTT.

This clonotype came up many times. CDR3 in DNA: TGCGCCAGCAGCCAAGGGAACGGGAGGGGCTACGAGCAGTACTTC. It specifies CASSQGNGRGYEQYF. This chain joins TRBV4-3 and TRBJ2-7; 8 bases are a match to TRBD2. The V gene end was trimmed by 1 base and the J gene end by 3 bases; junction bases not matched to a gene: 5. This CDR3 is 15 amino acids long. CDR1 and CDR2 (germline): LGHNA, YSLEER.

This clonotype was seen ten or more times. The chain is built from TRBV28 and TRBJ1-2, with 8 bases that match TRBD1. V dropped 6 bases and J dropped 4; count of bases not matched to a gene: 13. Germline values: CDR1 MDHEN, CDR2 SYDVKM. The CDR3 is 16 amino acids. The DNA of the CDR3 is TGTGCCAGCAGCCCCCCCTTGGGACAGGATATCTATGGCTACACCTTC. It specifies CASSPPLGQDIYGYTF.

This clonotype was seen only a few times. The rearrangement uses TRBV5-1 and TRBJ1-4; TRBD1 matches 8 bases. This CDR3 has 15 residues. In germline, CDR1 is SGHRS, CDR2 YFSETQ. V was clipped by 4 bases and J by 7 bases; unmatched bases: 9. CDR3 amino acids: CASSLSRGLGEKLFF. The CDR3 nucleotides read TGCGCCAGCAGCCTTTCCAGGGGGCTGGGTGAAAAACTGTTTTTT.

This clonotype has at least ten counts. The chain is built from TRBV12-3 or TRBV12-4 and TRBJ2-7, with D tentatively TRBD2 (6 bases). The CDR3 runs to 18 residues. Deletions cut 2 bases from V and 0 bases from J, with 20 bases between. Here the CDR3 reads CASSLRGGGSLLSYEQYF. In DNA form, the CDR3 reads TGTGCCAGCAGTTTACGGGGAGGAGGATCTCTACTCTCCTACGAGCAGTACTTC.

This clonotype was counted many times. This chain connects TRBV11-1 to TRBJ2-1; D remains unclear. The germline V gene has CDR1 SGHAT and CDR2 FQDESV (reference sequence). V lost 2 bases and J 0 bases, leaving 8 bases between the germline ends. The CDR3 is 15 amino acids. CDR3 nucleotides: TGTGCCAGCAGCTTACTGTCGACCTCCTACAATGAGCAGTTCTTC. Translated: CASSLLSTSYNEQFF.

The chain employs TRBV19 and TRBJ1-5, with D uncertain. The V end was cut by 11 bases, the J end by 0 bases, with 8 bases between. The CDR3 is 12 residues long. In germline, CDR1 is LNHDA, CDR2 SQIVND (reference sequence). CDR3 in amino acids: CAPGDSNQPQHF. The CDR3, as DNA: TGTGCCCCTGGGGATAGCAATCAGCCCCAGCATTTT. Full variable domain (rest looked up from reference TRBV19 and TRBJ1-5): DGGITQSPKYLFRKEGQNVTLSCEQNLNHDAMYWYRQDPGQGLRLIYYSQIVNDFQKGDIAEGYSVSREKKESFPLTVTSAQKNPTAFYLCAPGDSNQPQHFGDGTRLSIL.

This clonotype was counted only a few times. The chain links TRBV5-6 to TRBJ2-7, with D maybe TRBD1 (6 bases). The CDR3 runs to 15 residues. Trimming took off 2 bases at V and 1 base at J, with 13 bases between the two ends. The germline CDR1 and CDR2 sequences are SGHDT and YYEEEE. As DNA, the CDR3 is TGTGCCAGCAGCTTAATCGACAGGCATTCCTACGAGCAGTACTTC. This sequence encodes CASSLIDRHSYEQYF. Full variable domain (rest looked up from reference TRBV5-6 and TRBJ2-7): DAGVTQSPTHLIKTRGQQVTLRCSPKSGHDTVSWYQQALGQGPQFIFQYYEEEERQRGNFPDRFSGHQFPNYSSELNVNALLLGDSALYLCASSLIDRHSYEQYFGPGTRLTVT.

This clonotype has ten or more counts. The chain links TRBV2 to TRBJ1-4; TRBD1 aligns across 9 bases. The V gene's germline CDR1 is SNHLY and CDR2 FYNNEI. Trimming at V came to 6 bases and at J to 8 bases, leaving 7 bases not matched to a gene. CDR3 length: 14 amino acids. CDR3 amino acids: CASSRTGVKEKLFF. The CDR3 DNA is TGTGCCAGCAGCCGGACAGGGGTAAAAGAAAAACTGTTTTTT.

The rearrangement joins TRBV15 to TRBJ2-3; weak D call: TRBD1 (6 bases). V was shortened by 1 base and J by 2 bases, with 13 bases between the two germline ends. The CDR3 has 16 amino acids. CDR1 is LNHNV and CDR2 is YYDKDF in the germline V gene (reference sequence). CDR3 in amino acids: CATSRGTETYTDTQYF. CDR3 DNA sequence: TGTGCCACCAGCAGAGGGACAGAAACTTACACAGATACGCAGTATTTT.